The clone carrying this TCR beta chain was seen only a few times. This record belongs to a study of shared clonotypes between healthy human individuals. Investigators spread the genomic DNA of each subset evenly over several immunoSEQ plates. Replicate PCRs from sorted subsets contained approximately 190 ng DNA, which is tens of thousands of T cell genomes. The assay was immunoSEQ multiplex PCR, and TCRdb's table has in-frame clones only and misses some. This table has under 600,000 clones, more than 95% appearing once. Germline V CDR1 and CDR2: MDHEN, SYDVKM. With 3 bases clipped from V and 6 bases from J, the junction kept 9 bases outside the gene matches. The CDR3 has 16 residues.

The source material was naive CD4+ T cells sorted from blood. The subset is: CD45RA+ positively selected. The rearrangement uses TRBV28 and TRBJ2-7, with 12 bases lining up with TRBD2. This TCR was sampled from a woman aged 25 to 39 in good health. CDR3 protein: CASSFLGLAGPGEQYF. The CDR3 DNA sequence: TGTGCCAGCAGTTTCCTTGGACTAGCGGGGCCGGGCGAGCAGTACTTC.